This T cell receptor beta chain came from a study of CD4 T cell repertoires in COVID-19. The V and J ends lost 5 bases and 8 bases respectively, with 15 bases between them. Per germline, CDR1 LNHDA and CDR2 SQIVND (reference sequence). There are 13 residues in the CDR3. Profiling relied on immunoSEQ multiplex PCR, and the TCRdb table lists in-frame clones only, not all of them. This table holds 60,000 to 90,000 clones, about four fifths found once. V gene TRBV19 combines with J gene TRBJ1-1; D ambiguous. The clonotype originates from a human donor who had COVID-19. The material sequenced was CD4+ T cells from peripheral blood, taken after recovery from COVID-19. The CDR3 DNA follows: TGTGCCAGTAGTGTACGTACCGGGTCCGAAGCTTTCTTT. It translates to CASSVRTGSEAFF.